This T cell receptor beta chain was recovered during a study of blood T cell repertoires in COVID-19. Germline V CDR1 and CDR2: SEHNR, FQNEAQ (reference sequence). V was trimmed by 5 bases and J by 3 bases, leaving 16 bases between them. This CDR3 region has 15 residues. Clones were sequenced by immunoSEQ multiplex PCR, and TCRdb holds only the in-frame ones, with some missing. This sample yields around 200,000 clones, of which about 88% are seen a single time; roughly an eighth belongs to the top ten. V gene TRBV7-9 combines with J gene TRBJ1-1, with D unclear. Sequencing used peripheral blood. The source is a man aged 25-45 years with active or convalescent COVID-19. This CDR3 reads CASSRPQRLDTEAFF. The CDR3 coding sequence is TGTGCCAGCAGCCGTCCCCAGAGACTGGACACTGAAGCTTTCTTT.